Each of the 22 T cell receptor beta chains below was sequenced from the same sample in a study of Graves' ophthalmopathy and Graves' hyperthyroidism. From RNA, the CDR3 regions of TCR beta chains were amplified and sequenced. HTBI primers primed a first-round RT-PCR, and a second-round multiplex PCR followed. TCRdb itself ran the multiplex PCR reads through MiXCR, one entry per CDR3 protein. Of about 220,000 distinct CDR3 sequences listed, 20% to 25% were seen once; the top ten hold about 46%. Material: peripheral blood. These receptors were obtained from a woman in her forties or fifties with Graves' ophthalmopathy.

This clonotype appeared many times. The V and J genes are TRBV27 and TRBJ2-7; 8 bases are shared with TRBD1. V lost 3 bases and J lost 6; bases outside the gene matches: 10. The CDR3 has 15 amino acids. Germline V gene sequence: CDR1 MNHEY, CDR2 SMNVEV (reference sequence). The CDR3 nucleotides read TGTGCCAGCAGTTTCCATGACAGGGGAAGGTCCGAGCAGTACTTC. Translation gives CASSFHDRGRSEQYF.

As concerns this clonotype: A read error may produce the germline difference seen at one junction end. This chain links TRBV30 with TRBJ1-6; the D is unclear. This CDR3 has 16 amino acids. Germline V gene data show CDR1 as GTSNPN and CDR2 as SVGIG (reference sequence). The CDR3 loop is CAWSRLSGVNKSPLHF. The CDR3 DNA reads TGTGCCTGGAGCCGCTTAAGCGGCGTAAATAAATCACCCCTCCACTTT.

This clonotype was observed many times. The gene calls are TRBV27 and TRBJ1-1, with TRBD1 matching 7 bases. V gave up 0 bases and J gave up 1 base; unmatched junction bases: 5. The CDR3 spans 16 residues. Germline values: CDR1 MNHEY, CDR2 SMNVEV (reference sequence). Here the CDR3 reads CASSLSRRQGNTEAFF. CDR3 bases: TGTGCCAGCAGTTTATCGCGGAGACAGGGGAACACTGAAGCTTTCTTT.

This clonotype has ten or more counts. This rearrangement joins TRBV12-3 or TRBV12-4 to TRBJ2-7, with TRBD2 identical over 7 bases. Trimming cost V 4 bases and J 7 bases; bases outside gene matches: 10. The CDR3 extends over 14 amino acids. CDR3: CASSSIRLAREQYF. Here the CDR3 DNA reads TGTGCCAGCAGTTCCATACGACTAGCCCGGGAGCAGTACTTC.

This clonotype showed up many times. This chain connects TRBV4-1 to TRBJ1-5, with D unclear. This CDR3 has 15 amino acids. The germline CDR1 and CDR2 sequences are MGHRA and YSYEKL. Deletions cut 6 bases from V and 1 base from J, with 13 bases between. The CDR3 reads CASSRSVGSNQPQHF. The CDR3 DNA reads TGCGCCAGCAGTCGATCAGTAGGAAGCAATCAGCCCCAGCATTTT.

This clonotype came up many times. The gene calls are TRBV10-3 and TRBJ1-1, with D possibly TRBD1 on 5 matching bases. The CDR3 length is 14 residues. The V end was cut by 7 bases, the J end by 1 base, with 13 bases between. Germline V CDR1 and CDR2: ENHRY, SYGVKD. The CDR3 DNA sequence: TGTGCCATCACTGAACAGGCGGCGAACACTGAAGCTTTCTTT. Residues: CAITEQAANTEAFF.

Only a few counts were recorded for this clonotype. This rearrangement joins TRBV11-2 to TRBJ2-5; perhaps TRBD2 as D (5 bases). V lost 3 bases to trimming and J lost 3 bases, with 17 bases between them. The germline CDR1 and CDR2 sequences are SGHAT and FQNNGV. The CDR3 contains 16 residues. The CDR3 DNA is TGTGCCAGCAGCTTGAGTCTAGCCAGGAACAAAGAGACCCAGTACTTC. This encodes CASSLSLARNKETQYF.

With regard to this clonotype: This may arise from a read error, as a much more abundant clone is one base away. The chain combines TRBV19 with TRBJ1-3; TRBD1 might be the D (6 bases). V was clipped by 3 bases and J by 4 bases, with 10 bases between them. This CDR3 region has 14 residues. The V gene's germline CDR1 is LNHDA and CDR2 SQIVND (reference sequence). The CDR3 DNA follows: TGTGCCAGTAGTATGGGGGGCCTAGGAAACACCATATATTTT. Its translation is CASSMGGLGNTIYF.

This clonotype came up many times. CDR3 DNA: TGCGCCAGCAGCTACGGACAGGGGGCGAACTATGGCTACACCTTC. It codes for CASSYGQGANYGYTF. The chain uses TRBV5-1 and TRBJ1-2, with 11 bases identical to TRBD1. There are 15 residues in the CDR3. J was trimmed by 2 bases and V by 3 bases; bases with no gene match: 3. Germline loops: CDR1 SGHRS, CDR2 YFSETQ.

The sample holds many counts of this clonotype. The chain joins TRBV7-9 to TRBJ2-5; D gene ambiguous. Per the germline V gene, CDR1 is SEHNR and CDR2 is FQNEAQ (reference sequence). Trimming removed 3 bases at V and 3 bases at J, with 2 bases between. The CDR3 contains 11 residues. DNA for the CDR3: TGTGCCAGCAGCTTTAAAGAGACCCAGTACTTC. Translation: CASSFKETQYF.

The chain joins TRBV2 to TRBJ2-5; 10 positions agree with TRBD2. CDR1 and CDR2 (germline): SNHLY, FYNNEI. The ends lost 6 bases at V and 4 bases at J; junction bases unmatched: 11. This CDR3 comprises 16 residues. CDR3 in amino acids: CASSEELAGVRETQYF. The CDR3 bases are TGTGCCAGCAGCGAGGAGCTAGCGGGAGTTAGAGAGACCCAGTACTTC. Full variable domain (rest looked up from reference TRBV2 and TRBJ2-5): EPEVTQTPSHQVTQMGQEVILRCVPISNHLYFYWYRQILGQKVEFLVSFYNNEISEKSEIFDDQFSVERPDGSNFTLKIRSTKLEDSAMYFCASSEELAGVRETQYFGPGTRLLVL.

Ten or more counts support this clonotype. The chain combines TRBV5-1 with TRBJ2-4; a weak D match, TRBD2 (5 bases). With 4 bases removed from V and 8 bases from J, the gap between germline ends came to 13 bases. Germline CDR1 reads SGHRS; CDR2 reads YFSETQ. This CDR3 spans 13 amino acids. In DNA form, the CDR3 reads TGCGCCAGCAGCCCGGATACCGGGGACATTCAGTACTTC. It yields the protein CASSPDTGDIQYF.

This clonotype was detected a few times. The chain uses TRBV11-2 and TRBJ2-2, with TRBD2 as a possible D gene (6 bases). Trimming shortened V by 3 bases and J by 1 base, and 18 bases separated the two germline ends. CDR1 is SGHAT and CDR2 is FQNNGV in the germline V gene. This CDR3 is built from 18 residues. DNA of the CDR3: TGTGCCAGCAGCTTGGAGGGAGTGAGTTCCCTGAACACCGGGGAGCTGTTTTTT. This encodes CASSLEGVSSLNTGELFF.

The chain has TRBV6-1 and TRBJ2-2; TRBD2 aligns across 12 bases. J gave up 5 bases and V 4 bases, and 5 bases lay outside the gene matches. CDR3 length: 16 amino acids. Germline loops: CDR1 MNHNS, CDR2 SASEGT. CDR3 bases: TGTGCCAGCAGTGGAGGACTAGCGGGATGGACCGGGGAGCTGTTTTTT. Translating gives CASSGGLAGWTGELFF.

The chain is built from TRBV7-2 and TRBJ2-5, with D perhaps matching TRBD1 or TRBD2 (6 bases each). CDR3 length: 15 amino acids. From germline, CDR1 is SGHTA and CDR2 FQGNSA. Trimming took 0 bases from V and 6 from J, leaving 14 bases between them. CDR3 DNA sequence: TGTGCCAGCAGCTTAGCGGCCGGGGGCGGAAAGACCCAGTACTTC. It specifies CASSLAAGGGKTQYF.

V is TRBV28 and J is TRBJ1-2; 7 positions match TRBD1. Unmatched junction bases numbered 9, after V lost 7 bases and J lost 4 bases. The CDR3 is 14 residues long. Germline CDR1 and CDR2: MDHEN and SYDVKM. CDR3 nucleotide sequence: TGTGCCAGCAAAGGACAGGCGACCATCTATGGCTACACCTTC. As protein: CASKGQATIYGYTF.

This clonotype was seen at least ten times. The CDR3 here is CSVSPAQETQYF. The CDR3 DNA reads TGCAGCGTTTCTCCGGCCCAAGAGACCCAGTACTTC. The chain couples TRBV29-1 to TRBJ2-5, with D hard to call. Germline V gives CDR1 SQVTM, CDR2 ANQGSEA. The CDR3 has 12 amino acids. The V end was cut by 5 bases, the J end by 1 base, with 8 bases between.

The chain is built from TRBV27 and TRBJ2-7; D is unresolved. Between the trimmed V and J ends, which lost 2 bases and 4 bases, there was a span of 9 bases. Germline V gene lookup returns CDR1 MNHEY and CDR2 SMNVEV (reference sequence). This CDR3 is 13 amino acids long. CDR3 in amino acids: CASSLNYGYEQYF. In nucleotides, the CDR3 is TGTGCCAGCAGTTTAAACTACGGTTACGAGCAGTACTTC.

The table lists this clonotype with many counts. The chain joins TRBV6-5 to TRBJ1-1; D is ambiguous. There are 12 residues in the CDR3. Trimming left V 10 bases short and J 3 bases short, with 12 bases between. Germline assignment: CDR1 MNHEY and CDR2 SVGAGI. CDR3 amino acids: CATLQTDTEAFF. DNA for the CDR3: TGTGCCACGCTTCAGACGGACACTGAAGCTTTCTTT.

At least ten counts were recorded for this clonotype. This chain uses TRBV19 with TRBJ2-4, with D perhaps given as TRBD1 or TRBD2 (6 bases each). V lost 4 bases and J lost 5, with 15 bases in between. Germline CDR1 and CDR2: LNHDA and SQIVND (reference sequence). This CDR3 is 15 amino acids long. The CDR3 nucleotides read TGTGCCAGTAGTAACACCGGGGGACACGAAAACATTCAGTACTTC. Amino acid sequence: CASSNTGGHENIQYF.

This clonotype was recorded at least ten times. The chain carries TRBV20-1 and TRBJ2-7, with 8 bases that match TRBD2. V shed 6 bases and J 4 bases; nucleotides not matched to a gene: 11. The CDR3 totals 14 residues. CDR1 and CDR2 (germline): DFQATT, SNEGSKA (reference sequence). CDR3 nucleotides: TGCAGTGCATCCCTGGGCGGGAGGACGTACGAGCAGTACTTC. Translating it yields CSASLGGRTYEQYF.

The sample holds many counts of this clonotype. The genes are TRBV27 and TRBJ2-6; D is undetermined. The CDR3 contains 15 residues. From germline, CDR1 is MNHEY and CDR2 SMNVEV (reference sequence). Trimming pared 7 bases from V and 8 bases from J, leaving 18 bases between. The CDR3, as DNA: TGTGCCAGCACCTTAAGGCCTGGGTTCCCCAACGTCCTGACTTTC. Protein sequence: CASTLRPGFPNVLTF.